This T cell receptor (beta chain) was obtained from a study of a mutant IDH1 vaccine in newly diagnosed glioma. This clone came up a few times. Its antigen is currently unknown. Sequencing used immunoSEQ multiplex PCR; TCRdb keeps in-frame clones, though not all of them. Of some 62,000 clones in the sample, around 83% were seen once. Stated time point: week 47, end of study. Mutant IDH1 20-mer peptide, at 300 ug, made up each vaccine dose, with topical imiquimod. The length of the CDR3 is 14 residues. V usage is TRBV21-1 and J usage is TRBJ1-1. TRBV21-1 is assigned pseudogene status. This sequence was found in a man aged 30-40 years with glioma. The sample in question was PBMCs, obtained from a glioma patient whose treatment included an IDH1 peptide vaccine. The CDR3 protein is CASSSRGGGTEAFF. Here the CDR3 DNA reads TGTGCCAGCAGCAGTCGAGGGGGGGGCACTGAAGCTTTCTTT.